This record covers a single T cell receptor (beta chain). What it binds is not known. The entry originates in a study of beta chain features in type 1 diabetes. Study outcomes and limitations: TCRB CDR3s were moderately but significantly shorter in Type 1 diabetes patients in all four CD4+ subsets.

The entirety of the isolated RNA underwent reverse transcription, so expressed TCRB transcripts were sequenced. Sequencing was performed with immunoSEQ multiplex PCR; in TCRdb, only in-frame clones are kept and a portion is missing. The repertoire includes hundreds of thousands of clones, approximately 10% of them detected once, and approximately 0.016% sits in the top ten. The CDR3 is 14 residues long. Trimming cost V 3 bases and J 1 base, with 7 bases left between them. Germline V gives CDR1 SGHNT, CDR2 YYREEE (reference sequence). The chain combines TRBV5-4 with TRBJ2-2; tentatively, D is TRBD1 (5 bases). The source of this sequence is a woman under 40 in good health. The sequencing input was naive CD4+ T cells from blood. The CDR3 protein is CASSSTGNTGELFF. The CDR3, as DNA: TGTGCCAGCAGCTCCACAGGGAACACCGGGGAGCTGTTTTTT.